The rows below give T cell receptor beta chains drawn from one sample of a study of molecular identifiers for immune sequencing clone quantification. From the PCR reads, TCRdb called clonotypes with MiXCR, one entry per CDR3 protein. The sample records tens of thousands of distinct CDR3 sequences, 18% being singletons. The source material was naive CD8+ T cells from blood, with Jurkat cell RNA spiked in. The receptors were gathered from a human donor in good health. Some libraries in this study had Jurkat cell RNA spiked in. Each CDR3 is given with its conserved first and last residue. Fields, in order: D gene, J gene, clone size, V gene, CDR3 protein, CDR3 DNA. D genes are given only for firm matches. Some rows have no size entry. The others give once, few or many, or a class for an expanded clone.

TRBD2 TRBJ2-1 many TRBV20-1 CSARDSGNSYNEQFF TGCAGTGCTAGAGATAGCGGGAACTCCTACAATGAGCAGTTCTTC
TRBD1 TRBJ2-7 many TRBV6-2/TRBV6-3 CASSYSVYRGSYEQYF TGTGCCAGCAGTTACTCGGTGTACAGGGGCTCCTACGAGCAGTACTTC
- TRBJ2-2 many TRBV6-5 CASSYFGGGELFF TGTGCCAGCAGTTACTTCGGGGGCGGGGAGCTGTTTTTT
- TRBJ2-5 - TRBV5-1 CASSLWGSETQYF TGCGCCAGCAGCTTATGGGGGAGTGAGACCCAGTACTTC
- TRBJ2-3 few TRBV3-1 CASSQDFGAQRSPSTDTQYF TGTGCCAGCAGCCAAGACTTCGGGGCGCAACGATCCCCAAGCACAGATACGCAGTATTTT
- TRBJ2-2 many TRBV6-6 CASSFAIGELFF TGTGCCAGCAGTTTTGCTATCGGGGAGCTGTTTTTT
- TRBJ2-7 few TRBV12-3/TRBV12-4 CASSTPYEQYF TGTGCCAGCAGCACTCCGTACGAGCAGTACTTC
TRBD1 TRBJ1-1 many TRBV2 CASSVKGAMNTEAFF TGTGCCAGCAGCGTAAAGGGGGCAATGAACACTGAAGCTTTCTTT
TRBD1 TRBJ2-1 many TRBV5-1 CASSLDRGRFYEQFF TGCGCCAGCAGCTTGGACAGGGGGCGATTCTATGAGCAGTTCTTC
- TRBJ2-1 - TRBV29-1 CSVEGGKYEQFF TGCAGCGTTGAGGGGGGAAAGTATGAGCAGTTCTTC
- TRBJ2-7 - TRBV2 CASSEIYLYEQYF TGTGCCAGCAGTGAAATTTACCTCTACGAGCAGTACTTC
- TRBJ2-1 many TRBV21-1 CASRQQSDRSSYNEQFF TGTGCCAGCAGACAACAGTCAGACAGGTCCTCCTACAATGAGCAGTTCTTC
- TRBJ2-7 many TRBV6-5 CASSYPGTYEQYF TGTGCCAGCAGTTACCCCGGGACCTACGAGCAGTACTTC
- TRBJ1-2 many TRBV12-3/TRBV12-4 CASSSSWTDNYGYTF TGTGCCAGCAGTTCCAGCTGGACGGACAACTATGGCTACACCTTC
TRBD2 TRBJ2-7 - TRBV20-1 CGASPLAEGYEQYF TGCGGTGCTAGCCCACTAGCGGAGGGCTACGAGCAGTACTTC
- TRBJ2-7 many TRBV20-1 CSARDLGQSLFWEQYF TGCAGTGCTAGAGATCTAGGTCAGTCCCTTTTCTGGGAGCAGTACTTC
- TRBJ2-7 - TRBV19 CASSIATDYEQYF TGTGCCAGTAGTATAGCAACAGACTACGAGCAGTACTTC
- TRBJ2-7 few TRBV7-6 CASTSGGYEQYF TGTGCCAGCACATCCGGGGGTTACGAGCAGTACTTC
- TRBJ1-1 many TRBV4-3 CASSHFTEAFF TGCGCCAGCAGCCATTTCACTGAAGCTTTCTTT
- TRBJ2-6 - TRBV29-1 CSVGTESIVGANVLTF TGCAGCGTTGGAACAGAGTCTATCGTTGGGGCCAACGTCCTGACTTTC
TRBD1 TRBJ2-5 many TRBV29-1 CSVLTGTGMGYQETQYF TGCAGCGTTCTTACCGGGACAGGGATGGGGTATCAAGAGACCCAGTACTTC
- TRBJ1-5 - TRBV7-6 CASSLAVDGSNQPQHF TGTGCCAGCAGCTTGGCAGTCGACGGTAGCAATCAGCCCCAGCATTTT
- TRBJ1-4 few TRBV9 CASSPRVTNEKLFF TGTGCCAGCAGCCCCCGGGTTACTAATGAAAAACTGTTTTTT
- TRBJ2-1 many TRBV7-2 CASSLSSVYNEQFF TGTGCCAGCAGCTTAAGTTCGGTATACAATGAGCAGTTCTTC
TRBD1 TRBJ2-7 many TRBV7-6 CASSPRAGGYEQYF TGTGCCAGCAGCCCCCGGGCAGGGGGCTACGAGCAGTACTTC
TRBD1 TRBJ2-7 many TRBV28 CASSQRQGPTYEQYF TGTGCCAGCAGTCAACGACAGGGGCCTACCTACGAGCAGTACTTC
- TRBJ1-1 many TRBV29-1 CSGLGGRVDTEAFF TGCAGCGGTCTGGGAGGCAGGGTTGACACTGAAGCTTTCTTT
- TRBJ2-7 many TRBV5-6 CASSLVQGTYEQYF TGTGCCAGCAGCTTAGTACAGGGAACCTACGAGCAGTACTTC
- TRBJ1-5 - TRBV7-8 CASSHGPGRQPQHF TGTGCCAGCAGCCATGGACCAGGGCGGCAGCCCCAGCATTTT
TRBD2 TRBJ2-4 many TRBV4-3 CASSQGLAVAKNIQYF TGCGCCAGCAGCCAGGGACTAGCGGTAGCCAAAAACATTCAGTACTTC
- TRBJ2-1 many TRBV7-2 CASSLVDSAYNEQFF TGTGCCAGCAGCTTAGTAGACAGTGCCTACAATGAGCAGTTCTTC
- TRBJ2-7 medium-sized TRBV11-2 CASSPARTGSYEQYF TGTGCCAGCAGCCCTGCGCGTACAGGGTCCTACGAGCAGTACTTC
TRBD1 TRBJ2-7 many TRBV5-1 CASRQRDSSYEQYF TGCGCCAGCAGGCAAAGGGACAGCTCCTACGAGCAGTACTTC